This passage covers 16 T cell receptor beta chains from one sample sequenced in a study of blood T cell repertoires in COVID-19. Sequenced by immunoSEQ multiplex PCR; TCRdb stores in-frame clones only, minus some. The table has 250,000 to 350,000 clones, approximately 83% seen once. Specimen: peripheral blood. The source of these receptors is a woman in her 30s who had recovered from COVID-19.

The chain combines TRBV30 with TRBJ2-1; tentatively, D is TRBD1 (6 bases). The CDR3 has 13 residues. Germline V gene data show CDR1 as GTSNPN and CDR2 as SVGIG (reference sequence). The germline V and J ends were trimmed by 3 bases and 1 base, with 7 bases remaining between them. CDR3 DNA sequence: TGTGCCTGGAGCACAGGGTCCTACAATGAGCAGTTCTTC. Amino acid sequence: CAWSTGSYNEQFF.

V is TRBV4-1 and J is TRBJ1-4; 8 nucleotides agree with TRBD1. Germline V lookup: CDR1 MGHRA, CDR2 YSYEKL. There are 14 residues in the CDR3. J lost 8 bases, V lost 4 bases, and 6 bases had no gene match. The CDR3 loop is CASSLQGVGEKLFF. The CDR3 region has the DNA TGCGCCAGCAGCCTACAGGGGGTAGGGGAAAAACTGTTTTTT.

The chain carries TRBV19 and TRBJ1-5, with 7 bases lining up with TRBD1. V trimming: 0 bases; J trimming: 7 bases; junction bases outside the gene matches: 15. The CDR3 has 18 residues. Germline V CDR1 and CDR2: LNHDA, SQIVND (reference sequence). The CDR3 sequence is CASSIEGQAPYRDQPQHF. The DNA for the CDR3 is TGTGCCAGTAGTATAGAAGGACAGGCCCCCTACCGGGACCAGCCCCAGCATTTT.

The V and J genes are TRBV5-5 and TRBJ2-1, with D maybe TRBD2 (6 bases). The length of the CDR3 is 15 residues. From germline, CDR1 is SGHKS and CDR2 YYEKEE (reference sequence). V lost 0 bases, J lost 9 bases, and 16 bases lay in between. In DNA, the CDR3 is TGTGCCAGCAGCTTGGTAGGAGGGACTGGCTTTGAGCAGTTCTTC. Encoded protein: CASSLVGGTGFEQFF.

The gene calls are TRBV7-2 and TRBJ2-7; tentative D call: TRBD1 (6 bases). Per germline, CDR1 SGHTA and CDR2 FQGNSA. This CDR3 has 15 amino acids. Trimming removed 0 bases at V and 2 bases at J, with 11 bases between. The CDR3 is CASSLAGQLTYEQYF. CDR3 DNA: TGTGCCAGCAGCTTAGCAGGACAGCTTACCTACGAGCAGTACTTC.

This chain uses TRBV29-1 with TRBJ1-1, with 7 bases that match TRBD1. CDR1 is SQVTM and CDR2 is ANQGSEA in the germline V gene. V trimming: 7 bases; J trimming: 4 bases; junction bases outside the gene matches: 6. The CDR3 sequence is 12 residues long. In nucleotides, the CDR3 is TGCAGCGCTCGGACAGGCATCACTGAAGCTTTCTTT. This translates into CSARTGITEAFF.

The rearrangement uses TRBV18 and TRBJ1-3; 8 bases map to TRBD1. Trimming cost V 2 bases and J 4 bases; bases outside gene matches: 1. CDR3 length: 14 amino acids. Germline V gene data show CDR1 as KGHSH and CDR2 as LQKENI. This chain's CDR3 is CASSPGQGGNTIYF. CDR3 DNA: TGTGCCAGCTCACCAGGACAGGGAGGAAACACCATATATTTT. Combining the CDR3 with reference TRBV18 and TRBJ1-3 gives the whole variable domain NAGVMQNPRHLVRRRGQEARLRCSPMKGHSHVYWYRQLPEEGLKFMVYLQKENIIDESGMPKERFSAEFPKEGPSILRIQQVVRGDSAAYFCASSPGQGGNTIYFGEGSWLTVV.

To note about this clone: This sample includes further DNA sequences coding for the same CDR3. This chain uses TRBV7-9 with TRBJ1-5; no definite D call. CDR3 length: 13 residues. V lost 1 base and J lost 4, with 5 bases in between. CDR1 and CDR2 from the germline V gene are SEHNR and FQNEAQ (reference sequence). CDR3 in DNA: TGTGCCAGCAGCTTAGGACTGAATCAGCCCCAGCATTTT. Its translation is CASSLGLNQPQHF. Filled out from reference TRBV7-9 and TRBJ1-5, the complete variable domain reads DTGVSQNPRHKITKRGQNVTFRCDPISEHNRLYWYRQTLGQGPEFLTYFQNEAQLEKSRLLSDRFSAERPKGSFSTLEIQRTEQGDSAMYLCASSLGLNQPQHFGDGTRLSIL.

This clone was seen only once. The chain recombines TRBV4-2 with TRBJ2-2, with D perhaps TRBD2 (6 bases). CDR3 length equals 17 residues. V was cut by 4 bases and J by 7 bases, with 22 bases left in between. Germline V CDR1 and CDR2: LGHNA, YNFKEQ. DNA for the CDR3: TGTGCCAGCAGCCCACCTCAGGCTAGCGCCGCGGGCGGGGAGCTGTTTTTT. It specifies CASSPPQASAAGGELFF.

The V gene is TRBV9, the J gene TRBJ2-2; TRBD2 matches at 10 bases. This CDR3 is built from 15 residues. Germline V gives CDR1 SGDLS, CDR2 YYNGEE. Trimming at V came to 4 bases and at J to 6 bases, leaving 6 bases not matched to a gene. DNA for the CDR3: TGTGCCAGCAGCCACCCGGGACTAGCGTCCGGGGAGCTGTTTTTT. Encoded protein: CASSHPGLASGELFF.

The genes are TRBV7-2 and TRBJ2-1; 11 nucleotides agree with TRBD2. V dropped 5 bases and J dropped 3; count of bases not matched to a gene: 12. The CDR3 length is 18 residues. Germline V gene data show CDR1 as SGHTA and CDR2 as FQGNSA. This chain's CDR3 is CASSPYLLAGVDYNEQFF. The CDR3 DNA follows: TGTGCCAGCAGCCCCTACTTACTAGCGGGGGTCGACTACAATGAGCAGTTCTTC.

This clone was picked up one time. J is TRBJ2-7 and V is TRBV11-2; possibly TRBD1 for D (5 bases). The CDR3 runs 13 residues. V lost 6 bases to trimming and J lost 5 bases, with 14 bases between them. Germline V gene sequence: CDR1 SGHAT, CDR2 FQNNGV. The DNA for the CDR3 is TGTGCCAGCAGAAGGGCGGACATGGACGAGCAGTACTTC. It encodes CASRRADMDEQYF.

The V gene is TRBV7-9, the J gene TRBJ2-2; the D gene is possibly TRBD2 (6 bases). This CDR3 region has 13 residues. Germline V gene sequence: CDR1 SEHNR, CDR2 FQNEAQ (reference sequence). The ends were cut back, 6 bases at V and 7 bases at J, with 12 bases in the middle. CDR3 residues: CASSDRGGGELFF. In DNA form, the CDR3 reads TGTGCCAGCAGTGATAGGGGAGGCGGGGAGCTGTTTTTT.

The chain's CDR3 is CASSRDRGHNQPQHF. The CDR3 coding sequence is TGTGCCAGCAGTCGCGACAGGGGCCATAATCAGCCCCAGCATTTT. This rearrangement joins TRBV6-2 or TRBV6-3 to TRBJ1-5; TRBD1 matches at 8 bases. J lost 4 bases, V lost 5 bases, and 7 bases had no gene match. The CDR3 has 15 residues. Germline-derived CDR1 and CDR2 are MNHEY and SVGEGT.

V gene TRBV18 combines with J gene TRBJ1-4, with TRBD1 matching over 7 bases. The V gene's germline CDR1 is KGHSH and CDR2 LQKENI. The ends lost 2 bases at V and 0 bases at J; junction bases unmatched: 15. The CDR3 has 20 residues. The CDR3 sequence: CASSPESVVTGRSTNEKLFF. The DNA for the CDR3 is TGTGCCAGCTCACCAGAGTCAGTCGTGACAGGGAGGTCAACTAATGAAAAACTGTTTTTT. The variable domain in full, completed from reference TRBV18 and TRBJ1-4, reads NAGVMQNPRHLVRRRGQEARLRCSPMKGHSHVYWYRQLPEEGLKFMVYLQKENIIDESGMPKERFSAEFPKEGPSILRIQQVVRGDSAAYFCASSPESVVTGRSTNEKLFFGSGTQLSVL.

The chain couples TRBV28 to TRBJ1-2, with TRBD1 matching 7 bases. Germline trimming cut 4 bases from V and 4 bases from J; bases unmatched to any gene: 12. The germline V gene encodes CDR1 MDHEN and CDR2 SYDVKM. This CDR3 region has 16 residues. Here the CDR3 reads CASSSYHRGQGYGYTF. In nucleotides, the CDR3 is TGTGCCAGCAGTTCTTATCACAGGGGTCAGGGCTATGGCTACACCTTC.